Sequencing of this T cell receptor (beta chain) was carried out in a study of blood T cells in healthy people across ages. V shed 5 bases and J shed 4 bases, with 17 bases lying between them. Germline loops: CDR1 SGHTA, CDR2 FQGNSA. There are 15 residues in the CDR3. The second PCR ran roughly 6 to 11 cycles with a sample-barcoded 5' primer and J-beta primers. A template-switch adaptor containing 12 random nucleotides labeled each cDNA molecule. MiXCR was run by TCRdb on the 5' RACE reads, yielding one entry per CDR3 protein. The table has hundreds of thousands of distinct CDR3 sequences, roughly 48% seen once.

The specimen sequenced was blood. The source is a man older than 75 in good health. The chain joins TRBV7-2 to TRBJ1-2, with D unresolved. CDR3 in DNA: TGTGCCAGCAGCCCGGGAACGACGTCGGGCTATGGCTACACCTTC. This gives the protein CASSPGTTSGYGYTF.